These 21 T cell receptor beta chains originate from one sample sequenced in a study of blood T cells in healthy people across ages (dated by TCRdb to about 2015). Library method: 5' RACE. Sequencing used an Illumina HiSeq 2500. A second PCR of about 6 to 11 cycles was performed with a sample-barcoded 5' primer and a J-beta primer mix. Starting from the raw public reads, TCRdb applied fastp trimming at Q25, assembled clones with MiXCR and retained in-frame beta chains. Entries are consolidated by CDR3 protein sequence, retaining the most common genes and DNA. The sample profile shows 1.5 million to 2 million distinct CDR3 sequences; 49% of them were found once. Approximately 2% of the sample is held by the ten biggest clonotypes. Sample: blood. These receptors all come from a woman in her forties in good health.

CDR3 residues: CASSSPGQAQYEQYF. CDR3 nucleotides: TGTGCCAGCAGTTCCCCCGGACAGGCGCAGTACGAGCAGTACTTC. The V and J genes are TRBV27 and TRBJ2-7, with 7 bases aligning to TRBD1. CDR1 is MNHEY, CDR2 SMNVEV, per germline (reference sequence). The CDR3 extends over 15 amino acids. The V and J ends lost 4 bases and 4 bases, in that order; junction bases with no gene match: 10.

This clonotype showed up just a few times. The chain employs TRBV5-5 and TRBJ2-5, with TRBD1 as a possible D gene (6 bases). CDR1 SGHKS and CDR2 YYEKEE come from the germline V gene (reference sequence). CDR3 length: 14 residues. V lost 0 bases, J lost 5 bases, and 11 bases lay in between. CDR3 sequence (DNA): TGTGCCAGCAGCTTGGTGGGGGCCTGGGAGACCCAGTACTTC. It encodes CASSLVGAWETQYF.

A few counts support this clonotype. V gene TRBV5-5 combines with J gene TRBJ2-1; D is possibly TRBD1 (6 bases). Germline CDR1 SGHKS, CDR2 YYEKEE (reference sequence). V lost 1 base to trimming and J lost 4 bases, with 15 bases between them. The CDR3 consists of 16 residues. Written as DNA, the CDR3 is TGTGCCAGCAGCTTGTCAGGGGACCTAAATTACAATGAGCAGTTCTTC. Protein product: CASSLSGDLNYNEQFF.

The genes are TRBV13 and TRBJ2-1; tentatively, D is TRBD1 or TRBD2 (5 bases each). The last part of the DNA fits TRBJ2-7 better; the J call may be wrong. The CDR3 is 15 residues long. Germline-derived CDR1 and CDR2 are PRHDT and FYEKMQ (reference sequence). CDR3 loop: CASSLGVNSYNEQYF. In DNA, the CDR3 is TGTGCCAGCAGCTTGGGGGTAAACTCCTACAATGAGCAGTACTTC.

This chain joins TRBV4-3 and TRBJ2-7, with unresolved D. Germline V gene data show CDR1 as LGHNA and CDR2 as YSLEER. Trimming left V 0 bases short and J 6 bases short, with 12 bases between. The CDR3 covers 14 residues. CDR3 amino acids: CASSQEHSAREQYF. The CDR3 nucleotides are TGCGCCAGCAGCCAAGAACACTCCGCACGCGAGCAGTACTTC.

This clonotype was seen a handful of times. CDR3 bases: TGCAGTGCCGCCGGGACTAGGGAAAGAGATACGCAGTATTTT. Encoded protein: CSAAGTRERDTQYF. The V gene is TRBV20-1, the J gene TRBJ2-3; the match to TRBD2 covers 8 bases. The ends lost 6 bases at V and 5 bases at J; junction bases unmatched: 10. This CDR3 has 14 residues. Germline-derived CDR1 and CDR2 are DFQATT and SNEGSKA (reference sequence).

Written as DNA, the CDR3 is TGTGCCAGCAGTTTACGTGGAGAAAACATTCAGTACTTC. As protein: CASSLRGENIQYF. This rearrangement joins TRBV27 to TRBJ2-4; D unclear. The CDR3 is 13 residues long. Trimming took off 2 bases at V and 5 bases at J, with 7 bases between the two ends. Germline assignment: CDR1 MNHEY and CDR2 SMNVEV (reference sequence).

The CDR3 here is CASSYPNTQYF. The CDR3 nucleotides read TGTGCCAGCAGCTACCCAAATACGCAGTATTTT. This chain joins TRBV28 and TRBJ2-3; no clear D. The V end was cut by 6 bases, the J end by 7 bases, with 8 bases between. CDR1 is MDHEN and CDR2 is SYDVKM in the germline V gene. There are 11 residues in the CDR3.

The chain employs TRBV15 and TRBJ1-5; D may be TRBD1 (5 bases). The CDR3 covers 15 residues. Between the trimmed V and J ends, which lost 1 base and 4 bases, there was a span of 11 bases. CDR1 is LNHNV and CDR2 is YYDKDF in the germline V gene (reference sequence). The CDR3 reads CATSRGRAGNQPQHF. CDR3 sequence (DNA): TGTGCCACCAGCAGAGGTAGGGCAGGGAATCAGCCCCAGCATTTT. The complete variable domain, with remaining parts taken from reference TRBV15 and TRBJ1-5, reads DAMVIQNPRYQVTQFGKPVTLSCSQTLNHNVMYWYQQKSSQAPKLLFHYYDKDFNNEADTPDNFQSRRPNTSFCFLDIRSPGLGDTAMYLCATSRGRAGNQPQHFGDGTRLSIL.

This rearrangement joins TRBV7-2 to TRBJ2-5, with 9 bases matching TRBD1. In germline, CDR1 is SGHTA, CDR2 FQGNSA. The CDR3 runs to 15 residues. V lost 6 bases to trimming and J lost 11 bases; unmatched junction nucleotides: 16. CDR3 sequence reads: CASSVGTGFPYEQYF. The CDR3 nucleotides are TGTGCCAGCAGTGTCGGGACAGGGTTCCCCTATGAGCAGTACTTC.

This clonotype came up a few times. V usage is TRBV4-3 and J usage is TRBJ2-1, with 12 positions matching TRBD1. Looked up from germline, CDR1 is LGHNA and CDR2 is YSLEER. Germline trimming cut 5 bases from V and 6 bases from J; bases unmatched to any gene: 8. There are 16 residues in the CDR3. The CDR3 sequence: CASSFARDRGLNEQFF. CDR3 nucleotides: TGCGCCAGCAGCTTCGCCCGGGACAGGGGGCTCAATGAGCAGTTCTTC.

This clonotype was recorded a few times. The chain is built from TRBV6-8 and TRBJ1-2; TRBD1 is a possible D gene (5 bases). There are 12 residues in the CDR3. Trimming cost V 7 bases and J 4 bases, with 10 bases left between them. CDR1 MNHGY and CDR2 SAAAGT come from the germline V gene. The CDR3 coding sequence is TGTGCCAGCAATATGACAGTCTATGGCTACACCTTC. This gives the protein CASNMTVYGYTF.

The gene calls are TRBV4-1 and TRBJ1-1; D possibly corresponds to TRBD1 (5 bases). The CDR3 is made up of 15 amino acids. Trimming took 5 bases from V and 4 from J, leaving 17 bases between them. Germline assignment: CDR1 MGHRA and CDR2 YSYEKL. The CDR3 region is CASSSEHTGSTEAFF. DNA for the CDR3: TGCGCCAGCAGCTCAGAGCACACAGGATCCACTGAAGCTTTCTTT.

This clonotype was counted only a few times. The gene calls are TRBV12-3 or TRBV12-4 and TRBJ2-1; 12 bases map to TRBD2. With V trimmed by 3 bases and J by 0 bases, 9 bases remained unmatched. There are 19 residues in the CDR3. CDR3 sequence (DNA): TGTGCCAGCAGTTTTAGTCTAGCGGGGGGGTCCAGCTCCTACAATGAGCAGTTCTTC. The encoded protein is CASSFSLAGGSSSYNEQFF.

Note on this clonotype: Relative to the germline gene, one junction end is altered; a read error may explain this. This chain uses TRBV5-1 with TRBJ2-3; D possibly corresponds to TRBD2 (6 bases). CDR3 length: 16 residues. Germline V CDR1 and CDR2: SGHRS, YFSETQ. The CDR3: CASRRGGVARTDTRYF. CDR3 bases: TGCGCCAGCAGGAGGGGCGGGGTCGCTCGTACAGATACGCGGTATTTT.

This clonotype occurred once. The CDR3 is CSARVPGPTNTEAFF. CDR3 in DNA: TGCAGTGCTAGAGTTCCGGGACCGACGAACACTGAAGCTTTCTTT. This chain joins TRBV20-1 and TRBJ1-1; perhaps TRBD1 as D (5 bases). The CDR3 is made up of 15 amino acids. The V and J ends lost 1 base and 1 base respectively, with 13 bases between them. Germline V gene data show CDR1 as DFQATT and CDR2 as SNEGSKA (reference sequence).

The chain has TRBV4-3 and TRBJ2-1; TRBD2 is a possible D gene (5 bases). Germline CDR1 and CDR2: LGHNA and YSLEER. CDR3 size: 15 residues. V was cut by 3 bases and J by 4 bases, with 13 bases left in between. The CDR3 DNA reads as TGCGCCAGCAGCCACCGGGGAAGCGAATACAATGAGCAGTTCTTC. The encoded protein is CASSHRGSEYNEQFF.

The chain combines TRBV27 with TRBJ2-7; unclear D gene. This CDR3 has 14 residues. Germline-derived CDR1 and CDR2 are MNHEY and SMNVEV (reference sequence). Trimming left V 6 bases short and J 3 bases short, with 15 bases between. The CDR3 loop is CASSPKDGNYEQYF. Written as DNA, the CDR3 is TGTGCCAGCAGCCCGAAAGATGGAAACTACGAGCAGTACTTC.

V usage is TRBV6-2 or TRBV6-3 and J usage is TRBJ2-4, with 8 bases lining up with TRBD1. The J call may be in error: the DNA end matches TRBJ2-7 better. This CDR3 spans 16 amino acids. Germline loops: CDR1 MNHEY, CDR2 SVGEGT. The CDR3 reads CASSYPTGTGNYEQYF. The CDR3 DNA reads TGTGCCAGCAGTTACCCTACCGGGACAGGCAACTACGAGCAGTACTTC.

The V and J genes are TRBV12-3 or TRBV12-4 and TRBJ1-4; D gene ambiguous. This CDR3 has 14 amino acids. V gave up 5 bases and J gave up 8 bases, with 15 bases separating them. CDR3 loop: CASSAHSSREKLFF. As DNA, the CDR3 is TGTGCCAGCAGTGCCCACTCTTCTAGGGAAAAACTGTTTTTT.

The sample holds many counts of this clonotype. This chain joins TRBV15 and TRBJ2-7, with D possibly TRBD1 on 6 matching bases. The germline gives CDR1 LNHNV, CDR2 YYDKDF (reference sequence). CDR3 length: 15 amino acids. The V gene lost 0 bases and the J gene lost 2 bases, with 11 bases spanning the gap. The CDR3 loop reads CATSRDKDRAYEQYF. Written as DNA, the CDR3 is TGTGCCACCAGCAGAGATAAGGACAGAGCCTACGAGCAGTACTTC. The full variable domain, rest sourced from reference TRBV15 and TRBJ2-7, is DAMVIQNPRYQVTQFGKPVTLSCSQTLNHNVMYWYQQKSSQAPKLLFHYYDKDFNNEADTPDNFQSRRPNTSFCFLDIRSPGLGDTAMYLCATSRDKDRAYEQYFGPGTRLTVT.